The 25 T cell receptor beta chains presented below share a single source sample, sequenced in a study of shared clonotypes between healthy human individuals. TCRdb's table, derived via immunoSEQ multiplex PCR, lists solely in-frame clones and lacks some. The sample includes fewer than 500,000 clones, roughly 79% of them seen just once. Sequencing was carried out using PBMCs. All receptors come from a woman aged 40 to 49 in good health. Some clones in this sample may be carry-over from other donors' samples.

The rearrangement uses TRBV30 and TRBJ1-6; 7 bases align to TRBD1. Trimming cost V 6 bases and J 3 bases; bases outside gene matches: 8. The CDR3 loop spans 15 amino acids. In germline, CDR1 is GTSNPN, CDR2 SVGIG (reference sequence). CDR3 protein: CACSGTVFYNSPLHF. In DNA, the CDR3 is TGTGCCTGCTCCGGGACAGTTTTCTATAATTCACCCCTCCACTTT.

The chain is built from TRBV6-5 and TRBJ1-5, with D perhaps matching TRBD1 (6 bases). The germline V gene has CDR1 MNHEY and CDR2 SVGAGI. V dropped 2 bases and J dropped 4 bases, with 6 bases sitting between them. The CDR3 consists of 13 residues. CDR3 DNA sequence: TGTGCCAGCAGTTACCAGGGGAATCAGCCCCAGCATTTT. It codes for CASSYQGNQPQHF.

The chain recombines TRBV7-8 with TRBJ1-3, with 7 bases aligning to TRBD1. The CDR3 spans 15 residues. Germline CDR1 SGHVS, CDR2 FQNEAQ. The trim removed 4 bases at V and 7 bases at J, leaving 10 bases unmatched. In DNA form, the CDR3 reads TGTGCCAGCAGCTACCCAACCGGGACAGATAACACCATATATTTT. Its protein product is CASSYPTGTDNTIYF.

The table lists this clone with many counts. The chain couples TRBV7-9 to TRBJ1-2; TRBD1 agrees at 7 bases. In germline, CDR1 is SEHNR, CDR2 FQNEAQ (reference sequence). CDR3 length: 16 amino acids. V lost 4 bases to trimming and J lost 4 bases; unmatched junction nucleotides: 12. The CDR3 region has the DNA TGTGCCAGCAGCTCAAGAGAGGACAGGACCAGCTATGGCTACACCTTC. It translates to CASSSREDRTSYGYTF.

This clone was seen at least ten times. The rearrangement links TRBV29-1 to TRBJ1-1; weak D call: TRBD1 (5 bases). CDR1 is SQVTM, CDR2 ANQGSEA, per germline. This CDR3 is 12 amino acids long. V was cut by 6 bases and J by 6 bases, with 14 bases left in between. The CDR3 coding sequence is TGCAGCGTGAGTTCAGGGAGAGCTGAAGCTTTCTTT. Translating it yields CSVSSGRAEAFF.

As concerns this clone: This may be a read error, as it is one base from a much larger clone. V and J are TRBV6-5 and TRBJ2-7; no reliable D call. Looked up from germline, CDR1 is MNHEY and CDR2 is SVGAGI. This CDR3 is built from 12 residues. The CDR3 sequence: CASSYSTGPQCF. CDR3 nucleotides: TGTGCCAGCAGTTACTCGACGGGTCCGCAGTGCTTC.

The V call is TRBV2, the J call TRBJ2-2; the match to TRBD2 covers 8 bases. The CDR3 totals 17 residues. Germline CDR1 reads SNHLY; CDR2 reads FYNNEI. V was clipped by 8 bases and J by 5 bases; unmatched bases: 16. The CDR3 region is CASHYAGGNLKTGELFF. The CDR3 DNA is TGTGCCAGCCACTACGCGGGGGGCAATCTGAAGACCGGGGAGCTGTTTTTT.

The chain joins TRBV5-1 to TRBJ2-3; 7 bases are shared with TRBD2. This CDR3 contains 14 residues. V shed 0 bases, J shed 4 bases, and the junction held 2 bases outside the gene matches. CDR1 and CDR2 from the germline V gene are SGHRS and YFSETQ. The DNA of the CDR3 is TGCGCCAGCAGCTTGGTGGCGGGAGCAGATACGCAGTATTTT. Translating it yields CASSLVAGADTQYF.

This chain links TRBV19 with TRBJ1-5; D perhaps matches TRBD1 (5 bases). V was pared by 1 base and J by 9 bases, with 13 bases between. The V gene's germline CDR1 is LNHDA and CDR2 SQIVND (reference sequence). The CDR3 has 14 residues. In DNA form, the CDR3 reads TGTGCCAGTAGTATAGGGGGCAGGGAAAGGCCCCAGCATTTT. As protein: CASSIGGRERPQHF.

The CDR3 nucleotides are TGTGCCAGCAGCCCGACCGGGAACACCGGGGAGCTGTTTTTT. It translates to CASSPTGNTGELFF. V and J are TRBV7-3 and TRBJ2-2; D not certain. Trimming stripped 5 bases from V and 1 base from J, with 8 bases between. The CDR3 length is 14 residues. The germline gives CDR1 SGHTA, CDR2 FQGTGA.

V gene TRBV10-2 combines with J gene TRBJ2-3, with 13 bases lining up with TRBD2. V lost 6 bases and J lost 4; bases outside the gene matches: 7. Germline CDR1 WSHSY, CDR2 SAAADI. This CDR3 has 16 amino acids. The CDR3 nucleotides are TGCGCCAGCAGGGGCCTCGGACTAGCGGGAGCAGATACGCAGTATTTT. Translation gives CASRGLGLAGADTQYF.

This chain joins TRBV7-9 and TRBJ1-6, with 10 bases lining up with TRBD1. This CDR3 spans 14 amino acids. Germline lookup yields CDR1 SEHNR and CDR2 FQNEAQ (reference sequence). The V gene end was trimmed by 5 bases and the J gene end by 14 bases; junction bases not matched to a gene: 9. CDR3 sequence reads: CASSAGTGADSLHF. CDR3 DNA: TGTGCCAGCAGCGCCGGGACAGGGGCCGATTCCCTCCACTTT. Looking up the rest from reference TRBV7-9 and TRBJ1-6 gives the full variable domain: DTGVSQNPRHKITKRGQNVTFRCDPISEHNRLYWYRQTLGQGPEFLTYFQNEAQLEKSRLLSDRFSAERPKGSFSTLEIQRTEQGDSAMYLCASSAGTGADSLHFGNGTRLTVT.

This chain joins TRBV27 and TRBJ1-2; 8 bases map to TRBD1. CDR3 length equals 13 residues. Losses at the gene ends were 3 bases for V and 5 bases for J; bases not matched to a gene: 2. The V gene's germline CDR1 is MNHEY and CDR2 SMNVEV (reference sequence). The CDR3 is CASSLNRGYGYTF. CDR3 sequence (DNA): TGTGCCAGCAGTTTGAACAGGGGGTATGGCTACACCTTC.

The chain recombines TRBV7-4 with TRBJ2-6; D is possibly TRBD2 (5 bases). Germline V gene data show CDR1 as SGHVT and CDR2 as SQSDAQ. The CDR3 runs 18 residues. V lost 5 bases and J lost 5, with 22 bases in between. The CDR3 here is CASSVRSSSQSRANVLTF. As DNA, the CDR3 is TGTGCCAGCAGCGTGCGTTCTAGCTCACAAAGTCGGGCCAACGTCCTGACTTTC.

This clone has a single count. The chain links TRBV7-6 to TRBJ2-6; 9 bases align to TRBD2. The CDR3 covers 17 residues. The germline gives CDR1 SGHVS, CDR2 FNYEAQ. V lost 3 bases, J lost 2 bases, and 5 bases stayed unmatched. The DNA for the CDR3 is TGTGCCAGCAGCTTCCGAGGCGGGAGGGCTGGGGCCAACGTCCTGACTTTC. Encoded protein: CASSFRGGRAGANVLTF.

Concerning this clone itself: Other nucleotide sequences from this sample produce the same CDR3. The CDR3 loop reads CASSYDRSSGNTIYF. The CDR3 DNA is TGTGCCAGCAGTTACGACCGGAGCTCTGGAAACACCATATATTTT. V usage is TRBV6-5 and J usage is TRBJ1-3; D is unresolved. CDR1 MNHEY and CDR2 SVGAGI come from the germline V gene. Trimming left V 2 bases short and J 0 bases short, with 8 bases between. CDR3 length: 15 residues.

The rearrangement joins TRBV9 to TRBJ1-1, with no clear D. The CDR3 length is 15 residues. Germline CDR1 reads SGDLS; CDR2 reads YYNGEE. Trimming shortened V by 4 bases and J by 5 bases, and 18 bases separated the two germline ends. CDR3 sequence: CASSSEGRLGTEAFF. The CDR3 nucleotides read TGTGCCAGCAGCTCAGAAGGCAGGTTGGGGACTGAAGCTTTCTTT. Full variable domain (rest looked up from reference TRBV9 and TRBJ1-1): DSGVTQTPKHLITATGQRVTLRCSPRSGDLSVYWYQQSLDQGLQFLIQYYNGEERAKGNILERFSAQQFPDLHSELNLSSLELGDSALYFCASSSEGRLGTEAFFGQGTRLTVV.

Only a few counts were recorded for this clone. The V gene is TRBV5-3, the J gene TRBJ1-5; 7 bases fit TRBD1. TRBV5-3 is reported as an ORF; its role is uncertain. The CDR3 spans 17 residues. With 1 base clipped from V and 0 bases from J, the junction kept 7 bases outside the gene matches. The DNA of the CDR3 is TGTGCCAGAAGCTTGCTATCGGGACAGATTAGCAATCAGCCCCAGCATTTT. The encoded protein is CARSLLSGQISNQPQHF.

A word on this clone: A single base is all that separates this from a far larger clone, so a read error is likely. The chain has TRBV5-8 and TRBJ2-3; D ambiguous. The germline gives CDR1 SGHTS, CDR2 YDEGEE. The CDR3 is made up of 11 amino acids. V was clipped by 4 bases and J by 3 bases, with 3 bases between them. The CDR3 spells CASSMTDTQYF. DNA of the CDR3: TGTGCCAGCAGCATGACAGATACGCAGTATTTT.

This chain connects TRBV18 to TRBJ2-3, with D unresolved. V was shortened by 6 bases and J by 2 bases, with 15 bases between the two germline ends. The CDR3 extends over 15 amino acids. Germline lookup yields CDR1 KGHSH and CDR2 LQKENI. The CDR3 sequence is CASSPSFRSTDTQYF. The CDR3, as DNA: TGTGCCAGCTCCCCTTCGTTTCGTTCCACAGATACGCAGTATTTT.

The rearrangement joins TRBV4-3 to TRBJ2-1, with a tentative D call TRBD2 (6 bases). V was cut by 0 bases and J by 3 bases, with 15 bases left in between. The germline CDR1 and CDR2 sequences are LGHNA and YSLEER. The CDR3 length is 17 residues. The CDR3 nucleotides are TGCGCCAGCAGCCAAGATTTCGGGGGAGACCTCTACAATGAGCAGTTCTTC. Residues: CASSQDFGGDLYNEQFF.

A remark on this clone: It may be a read error: a sequence one base away is much more abundant. V gene TRBV5-4 combines with J gene TRBJ2-2, with TRBD1 matching over 7 bases. The V gene end was trimmed by 2 bases and the J gene end by 1 base; junction bases not matched to a gene: 2. The CDR3 is 15 residues long. The germline V gene encodes CDR1 SGHNT and CDR2 YYREEE (reference sequence). This CDR3 reads CASSLGDRNTGELFF. The DNA of the CDR3 is TGTGCCAGCAGCTTAGGGGACAGGAACACCGGGGAGCTGTTTTTT.

The V gene is TRBV5-6, the J gene TRBJ1-6, with 7 bases identical to TRBD1. Per the germline V gene, CDR1 is SGHDT and CDR2 is YYEEEE. Trimming took 4 bases from V and 2 from J; bases not matched to a gene: 6. This CDR3 spans 16 amino acids. The CDR3 nucleotides are TGTGCCAGCAGCCCAAGGACAGGCGCCTATAATTCACCCCTCCACTTT. It encodes CASSPRTGAYNSPLHF.

Note on this clone: Other DNA sequences from this sample encode an identical CDR3 as well. The rearrangement uses TRBV6-6 and TRBJ1-2; D is unresolved. Trimming removed 2 bases at V and 0 bases at J, with 7 bases between. The CDR3 covers 14 residues. Germline V gives CDR1 MNHNY, CDR2 SVGAGI (reference sequence). The CDR3 sequence: CASSYSPANYGYTF. In nucleotides, the CDR3 is TGTGCCAGCAGTTACAGCCCGGCTAACTATGGCTACACCTTC.

The chain has TRBV5-4 and TRBJ2-7, with TRBD2 matching 7 bases. V was clipped by 4 bases and J by 2 bases; unmatched bases: 9. The CDR3 covers 15 residues. CDR1 and CDR2 from the germline V gene are SGHNT and YYREEE (reference sequence). This chain's CDR3 is CASSPGTTLAYEQYF. DNA for the CDR3: TGTGCCAGCAGCCCCGGGACTACCCTCGCCTACGAGCAGTACTTC.